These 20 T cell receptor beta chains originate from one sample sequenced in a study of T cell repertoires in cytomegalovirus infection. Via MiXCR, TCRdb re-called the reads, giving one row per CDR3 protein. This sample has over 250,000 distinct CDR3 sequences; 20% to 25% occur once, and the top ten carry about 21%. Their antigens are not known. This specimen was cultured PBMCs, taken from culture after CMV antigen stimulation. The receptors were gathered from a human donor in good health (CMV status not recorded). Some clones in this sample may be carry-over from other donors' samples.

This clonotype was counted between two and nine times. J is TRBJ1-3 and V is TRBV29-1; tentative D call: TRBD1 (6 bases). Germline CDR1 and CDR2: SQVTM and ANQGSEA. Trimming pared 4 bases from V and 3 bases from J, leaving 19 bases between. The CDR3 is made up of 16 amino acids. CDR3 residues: CSVAGTPFDGGNTIYF. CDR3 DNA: TGCAGCGTTGCCGGGACACCATTCGACGGTGGAAACACCATATATTTT.

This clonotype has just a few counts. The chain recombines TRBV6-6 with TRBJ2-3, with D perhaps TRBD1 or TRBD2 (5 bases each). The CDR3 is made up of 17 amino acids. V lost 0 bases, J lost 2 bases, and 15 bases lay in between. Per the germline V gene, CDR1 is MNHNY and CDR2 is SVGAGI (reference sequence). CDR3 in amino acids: CASSYSSSGPYTDTQYF. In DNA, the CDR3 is TGTGCCAGCAGTTACTCGAGTTCGGGACCTTACACAGATACGCAGTATTTT.

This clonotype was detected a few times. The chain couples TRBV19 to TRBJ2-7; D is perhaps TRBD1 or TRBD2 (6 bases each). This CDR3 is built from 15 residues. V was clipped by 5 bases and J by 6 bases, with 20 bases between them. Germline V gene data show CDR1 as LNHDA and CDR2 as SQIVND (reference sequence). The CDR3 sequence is CASSRRTGPEGEQYV. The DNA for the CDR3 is TGTGCCAGTAGTCGACGCACAGGGCCGGAGGGCGAGCAGTACGTC.

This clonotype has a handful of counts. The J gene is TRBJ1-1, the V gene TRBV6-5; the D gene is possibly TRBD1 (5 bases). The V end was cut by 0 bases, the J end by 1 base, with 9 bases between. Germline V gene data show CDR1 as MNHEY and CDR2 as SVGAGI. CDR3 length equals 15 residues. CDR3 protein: CASSYSNGANTEAFF. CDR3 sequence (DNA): TGTGCCAGCAGTTACTCGAACGGGGCGAACACTGAAGCTTTCTTT.

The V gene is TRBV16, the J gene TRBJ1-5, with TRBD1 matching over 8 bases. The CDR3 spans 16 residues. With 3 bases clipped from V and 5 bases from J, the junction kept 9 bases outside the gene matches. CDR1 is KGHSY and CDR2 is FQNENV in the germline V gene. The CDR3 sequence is CASSHNTGGVDQPQHF. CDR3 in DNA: TGTGCCAGCAGCCATAACACAGGGGGTGTCGATCAGCCCCAGCATTTT. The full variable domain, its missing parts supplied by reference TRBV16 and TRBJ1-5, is GEEVAQTPKHLVRGEGQKAKLYCAPIKGHSYVFWYQQVLKNEFKFLISFQNENVFDETGMPKERFSAKCLPNSPCSLEIQATKLEDSAVYFCASSHNTGGVDQPQHFGDGTRLSIL.

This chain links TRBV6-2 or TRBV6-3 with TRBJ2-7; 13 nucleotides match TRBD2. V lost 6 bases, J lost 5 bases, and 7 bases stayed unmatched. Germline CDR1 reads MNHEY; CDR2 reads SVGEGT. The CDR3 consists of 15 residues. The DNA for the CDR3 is TGTGCCAGCAGCCAGACTAGCGGGAGGAGCCACGAGCAGTACGTC. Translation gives CASSQTSGRSHEQYV.

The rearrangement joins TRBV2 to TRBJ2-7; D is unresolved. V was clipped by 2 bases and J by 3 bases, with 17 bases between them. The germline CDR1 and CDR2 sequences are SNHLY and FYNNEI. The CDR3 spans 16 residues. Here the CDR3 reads CASSEPLQPSFYEQYF. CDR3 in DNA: TGTGCCAGCAGTGAACCCCTGCAGCCCTCCTTCTACGAGCAGTACTTC.

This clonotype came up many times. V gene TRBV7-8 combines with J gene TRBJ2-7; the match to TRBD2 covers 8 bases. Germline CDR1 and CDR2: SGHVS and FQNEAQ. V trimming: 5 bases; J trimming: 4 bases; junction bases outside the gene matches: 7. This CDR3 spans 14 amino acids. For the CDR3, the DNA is TGTGCCAGCAGCCCCCGGACTAGCAGTTACGAGCAGTACTTC. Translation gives CASSPRTSSYEQYF. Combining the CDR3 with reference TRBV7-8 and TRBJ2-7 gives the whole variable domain GAGVSQSPRYKVAKRGQDVALRCDPISGHVSLFWYQQALGQGPEFLTYFQNEAQLDKSGLPSDRFFAERPEGSVSTLKIQRTQQEDSAVYLCASSPRTSSYEQYFGPGTRLTVT.

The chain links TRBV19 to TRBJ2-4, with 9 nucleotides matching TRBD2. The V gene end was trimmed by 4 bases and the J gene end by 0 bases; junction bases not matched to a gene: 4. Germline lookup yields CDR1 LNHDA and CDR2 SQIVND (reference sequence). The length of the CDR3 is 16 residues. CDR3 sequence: CASSNIAGEAKNIQYF. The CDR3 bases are TGTGCCAGTAGTAATATAGCGGGAGAAGCCAAAAACATTCAGTACTTC.

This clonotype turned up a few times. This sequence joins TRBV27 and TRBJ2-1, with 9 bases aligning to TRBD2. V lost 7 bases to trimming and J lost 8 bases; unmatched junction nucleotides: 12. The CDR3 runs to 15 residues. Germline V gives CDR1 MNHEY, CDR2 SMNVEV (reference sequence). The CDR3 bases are TGTGCCAGCACCCTGCGGGGGGGGCGGCCCCATGAGCAGTTCTTC. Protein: CASTLRGGRPHEQFF.

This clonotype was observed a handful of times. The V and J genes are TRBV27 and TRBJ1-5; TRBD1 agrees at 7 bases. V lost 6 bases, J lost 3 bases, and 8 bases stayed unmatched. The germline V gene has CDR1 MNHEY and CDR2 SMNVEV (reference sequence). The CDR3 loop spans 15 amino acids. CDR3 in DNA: TGTGCCAGCAGCCTACAGGGGCCCCCCAATCAGCCCCAGCATTTT. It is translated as CASSLQGPPNQPQHF.

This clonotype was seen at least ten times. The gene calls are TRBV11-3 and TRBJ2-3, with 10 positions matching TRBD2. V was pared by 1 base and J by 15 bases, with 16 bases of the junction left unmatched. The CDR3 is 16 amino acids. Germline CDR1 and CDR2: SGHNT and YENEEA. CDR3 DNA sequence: TGTGCCAGCAGCTTAGGGCGGGGGCCTCTAGCGGGAGAGTGCTATTTT. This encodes CASSLGRGPLAGECYF.

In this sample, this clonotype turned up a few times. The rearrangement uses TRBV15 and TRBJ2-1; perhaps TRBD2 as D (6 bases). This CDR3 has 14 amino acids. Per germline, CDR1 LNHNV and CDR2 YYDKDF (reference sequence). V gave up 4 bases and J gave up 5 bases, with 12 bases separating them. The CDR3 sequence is CATSNSGTNNEQFF. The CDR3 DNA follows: TGTGCCACCAGCAATAGCGGAACGAACAATGAGCAGTTCTTC.

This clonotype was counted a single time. CDR3 region: CASSQDRWDSYEQYF. The CDR3 DNA reads as TGCGCCAGCAGCCAAGATCGGTGGGACTCCTACGAGCAGTACTTC. J is TRBJ2-7 and V is TRBV4-3; no clear D gene. With 0 bases removed from V and 0 bases from J, the gap between germline ends came to 9 bases. The CDR3 spans 15 residues. CDR1 and CDR2 (germline): LGHNA, YSLEER.

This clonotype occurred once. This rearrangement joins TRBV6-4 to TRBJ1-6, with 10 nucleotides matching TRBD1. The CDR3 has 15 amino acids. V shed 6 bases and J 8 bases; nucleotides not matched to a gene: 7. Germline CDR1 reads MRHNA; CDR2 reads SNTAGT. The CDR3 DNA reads TGTGCCAGCAGAGAGACCGGGACAGGGGATTCACCCCTCCACTTT. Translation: CASRETGTGDSPLHF.

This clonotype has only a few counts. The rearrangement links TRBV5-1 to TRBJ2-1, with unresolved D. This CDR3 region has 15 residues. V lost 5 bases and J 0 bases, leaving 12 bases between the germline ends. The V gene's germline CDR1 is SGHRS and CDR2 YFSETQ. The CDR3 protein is CASSPDSNSYNEQFF. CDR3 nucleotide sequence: TGCGCCAGCAGTCCCGACTCTAACTCCTACAATGAGCAGTTCTTC.

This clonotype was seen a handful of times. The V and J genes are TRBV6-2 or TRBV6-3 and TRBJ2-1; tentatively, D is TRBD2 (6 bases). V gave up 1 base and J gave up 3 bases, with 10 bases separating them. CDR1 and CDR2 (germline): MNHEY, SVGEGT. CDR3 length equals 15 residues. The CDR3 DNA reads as TGTGCCAGCAGTTACTTCGGCGGGAACTACAATGAGCAGTTCTTC. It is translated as CASSYFGGNYNEQFF.

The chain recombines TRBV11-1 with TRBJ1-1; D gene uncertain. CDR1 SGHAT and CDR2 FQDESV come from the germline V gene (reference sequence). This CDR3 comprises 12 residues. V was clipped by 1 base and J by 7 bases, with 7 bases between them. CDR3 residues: CASSLGTNEAFF. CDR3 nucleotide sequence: TGTGCCAGCAGCTTAGGAACAAATGAAGCTTTCTTT. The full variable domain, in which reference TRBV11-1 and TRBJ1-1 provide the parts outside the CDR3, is EAEVAQSPRYKITEKSQAVAFWCDPISGHATLYWYRQILGQGPELLVQFQDESVVDDSQLPKDRFSAERLKGVDSTLKIQPAELGDSAMYLCASSLGTNEAFFGQGTRLTVV.

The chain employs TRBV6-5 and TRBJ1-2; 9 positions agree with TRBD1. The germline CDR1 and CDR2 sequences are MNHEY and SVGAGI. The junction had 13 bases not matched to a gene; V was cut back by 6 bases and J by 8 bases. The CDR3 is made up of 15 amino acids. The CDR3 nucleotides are TGTGCCAGCAGCAGTCCCGGGACAGGGTCGGAAGGCTACACCTTC. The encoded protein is CASSSPGTGSEGYTF.

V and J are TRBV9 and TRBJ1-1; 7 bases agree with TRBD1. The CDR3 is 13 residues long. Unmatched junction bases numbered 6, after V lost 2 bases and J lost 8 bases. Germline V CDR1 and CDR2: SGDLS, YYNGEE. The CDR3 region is CASSVVTGSEAFF. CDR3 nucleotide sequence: TGTGCCAGCAGCGTCGTGACAGGGTCCGAAGCTTTCTTT.